This T cell receptor beta chain was obtained from a study of T cells in Graves' hyperthyroidism and ophthalmopathy. Over 9 ml of fresh peripheral blood supplied the PBMCs. The CDR3 spans 16 residues. The V and J ends lost 4 bases and 4 bases, in that order; junction bases with no gene match: 9. The germline gives CDR1 LNHDA, CDR2 SQIVND (reference sequence). General study points: Clonotypes that were expanded in thyroid above 0.001 mostly appeared in blood too. The model anticipated ophthalmopathy a median about six months pre-onset.

It was RNA transcripts that yielded the amplified TCR beta CDR3 regions. The TCR CDR3 first-round RT-PCR relied on the HTBI primer set. TCRdb used MiXCR to reprocess the multiplex PCR reads, holding one entry per CDR3 protein. The sample lists around 420,000 distinct CDR3 sequences, 15% to 17% seen once, with approximately 8% in the top ten. In regard to this clonotype: Its target is not known.

Specimen: blood. The clonotype comes from a woman aged 18-29 years with Graves' hyperthyroidism. V and J are TRBV19 and TRBJ2-7, with 11 bases fitting TRBD2. CDR3 amino acids: CASSRLAGQGGYEQYF. In DNA, the CDR3 is TGTGCCAGTAGTAGACTAGCGGGGCAAGGCGGGTACGAGCAGTACTTC.